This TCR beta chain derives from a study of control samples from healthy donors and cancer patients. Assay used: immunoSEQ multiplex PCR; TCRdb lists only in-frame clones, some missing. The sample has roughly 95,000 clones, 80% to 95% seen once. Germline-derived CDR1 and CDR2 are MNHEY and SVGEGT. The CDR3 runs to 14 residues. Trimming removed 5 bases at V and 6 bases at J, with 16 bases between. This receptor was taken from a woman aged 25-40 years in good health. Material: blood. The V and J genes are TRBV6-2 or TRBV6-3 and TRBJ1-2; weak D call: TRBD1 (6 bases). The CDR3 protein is CASSLTGPLDGYTF. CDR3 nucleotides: TGTGCCAGCAGTCTGACAGGCCCTCTTGATGGCTACACCTTC.